This T cell receptor beta chain comes out of a study of cytomegalovirus exposure and HLA in healthy donors. For the study at large: A subsequent analysis reported that the roughly 120 validation repertoires were produced on the same platform that had also been used for the approximately 710 first-cohort repertoires.

The donors were members of the roughly 120-subject validation cohort (separate from the roughly 670-subject first cohort). Assay: immunoSEQ multiplex PCR; the TCRdb copy retains only in-frame clones and omits some. The data show more than 85,000 clones, 85% to 90% seen once. Note on this clone: Antigen unknown.

This CDR3 contains 15 residues. General observations from the study: According to a later analysis, TCR clusters from the first cohort tended to co-occur in the approximately 130 validation repertoires. Using the classifier, cytomegalovirus status was reportedly diagnosed with high specificity and sensitivity.

This TCR came from a woman aged 18-30 years in good health and CMV-seronegative. The specimen was PBMCs. The V and J genes are TRBV21-1 and TRBJ1-1; the table's D gene call, TRBD1, was not cross checked with the DNA. TRBV21-1 is a known pseudogene. CDR3 DNA: TGTGCCAGCAGCAAAGAGTTACAGGTGGACACTGAAGCTTTCTTT. This sequence encodes CASSKELQVDTEAFF.